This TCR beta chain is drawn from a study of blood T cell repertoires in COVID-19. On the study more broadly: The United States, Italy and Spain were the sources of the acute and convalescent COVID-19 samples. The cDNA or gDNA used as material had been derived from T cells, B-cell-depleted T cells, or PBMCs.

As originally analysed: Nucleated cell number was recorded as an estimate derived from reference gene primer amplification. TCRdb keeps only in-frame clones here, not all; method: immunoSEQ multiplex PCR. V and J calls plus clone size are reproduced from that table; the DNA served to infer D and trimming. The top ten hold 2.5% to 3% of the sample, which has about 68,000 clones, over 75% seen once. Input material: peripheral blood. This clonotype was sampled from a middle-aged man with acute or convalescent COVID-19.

CDR3 sequence reads: CASSSTSGVHNEQFF. In DNA, the CDR3 is TGTGCCAGCAGCTCGACTAGCGGGGTACACAATGAGCAGTTCTTC. This chain uses TRBV7-3 with TRBJ2-1; 11 bases line up with TRBD2. Germline V CDR1 and CDR2: SGHTA, FQGTGA. CDR3 length: 15 residues. The V gene end was trimmed by 4 bases and the J gene end by 5 bases; junction bases not matched to a gene: 4.